This T cell receptor beta chain is from a study of blood T cells in healthy people across ages. Study-level points and caveats: It was held that the diversity estimates obtained from one million T cells were underestimates. Naive CD4+ cells and diversity were both higher in long-lived donors than in aged donors.

V lost 0 bases and J 4 bases, leaving 9 bases between the germline ends. From germline, CDR1 is SGHRS and CDR2 YFSETQ. The CDR3 is 14 residues long. A second PCR, run for about 7 to 11 cycles, used a sample-barcoded 5' primer plus a J-beta primer mix. Tagging of each cDNA molecule was performed by a template-switch adaptor with 12 random nucleotides. TCRdb processed the 5' RACE reads anew with MiXCR; each CDR3 protein has one entry. The sample lists about a million distinct CDR3 sequences; about two fifths were seen once. About this clonotype itself: Its antigen is undetermined.

V is TRBV5-1 and J is TRBJ2-3; D is unclear. The source material was blood. This receptor was identified in a man aged 18 to 29 in good health. The CDR3 is CASSLELEPDTQYF. The CDR3 region has the DNA TGCGCCAGCAGCTTGGAATTAGAACCAGATACGCAGTATTTT.